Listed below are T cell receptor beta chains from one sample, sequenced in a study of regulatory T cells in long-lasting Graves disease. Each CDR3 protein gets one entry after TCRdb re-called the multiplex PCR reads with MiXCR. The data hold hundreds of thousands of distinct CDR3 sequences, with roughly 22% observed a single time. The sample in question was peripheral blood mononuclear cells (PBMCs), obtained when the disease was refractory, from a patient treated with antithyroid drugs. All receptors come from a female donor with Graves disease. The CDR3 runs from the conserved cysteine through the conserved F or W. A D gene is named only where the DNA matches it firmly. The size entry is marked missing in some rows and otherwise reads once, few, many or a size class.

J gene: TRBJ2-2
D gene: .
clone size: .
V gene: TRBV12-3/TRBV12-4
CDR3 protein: CASSFGGAPRGGELFF
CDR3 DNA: TGTGCCAGCAGTTTCGGTGGGGCCCCGAGGGGCGGGGAGCTGTTTTTT

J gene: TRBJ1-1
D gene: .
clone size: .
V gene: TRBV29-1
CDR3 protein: CSVLQELNTEAFF
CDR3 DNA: TGCAGCGTCCTACAGGAATTGAACACTGAAGCTTTCTTT

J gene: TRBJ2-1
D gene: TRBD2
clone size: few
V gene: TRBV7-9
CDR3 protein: CASSSYSGRLYNEQFF
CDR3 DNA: TGTGCCAGCAGCTCCTATAGCGGGAGATTGTACAATGAGCAGTTCTTC

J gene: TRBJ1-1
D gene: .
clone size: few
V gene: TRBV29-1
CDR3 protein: CSVEPPGHLNTEAFF
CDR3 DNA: TGCAGCGTTGAACCGCCGGGACACCTGAACACTGAAGCTTTCTTT

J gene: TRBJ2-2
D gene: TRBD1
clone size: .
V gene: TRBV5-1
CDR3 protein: CASSLALTGTENTGELFF
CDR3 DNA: TGCGCCAGCAGCTTGGCCCTGACCGGGACAGAGAACACCGGGGAGCTGTTTTTT

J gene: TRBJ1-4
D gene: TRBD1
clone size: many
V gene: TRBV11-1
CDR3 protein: CASSHGDSLNEKLFF
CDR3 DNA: TGTGCCAGCAGCCATGGGGACAGTCTCAATGAAAAACTGTTTTTT

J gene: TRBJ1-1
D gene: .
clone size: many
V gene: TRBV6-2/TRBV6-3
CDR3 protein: CASSYLGTPDAEAFF
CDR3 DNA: TGTGCCAGCAGTTACCTCGGGACACCGGACGCTGAAGCTTTCTTT

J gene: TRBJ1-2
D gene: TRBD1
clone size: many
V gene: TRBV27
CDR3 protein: CASSTGTGGADGYTF
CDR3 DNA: TGTGCCAGCAGCACCGGGACAGGGGGCGCGGATGGCTACACCTTC

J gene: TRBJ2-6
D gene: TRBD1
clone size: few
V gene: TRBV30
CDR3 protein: CARGTGYTNVLTF
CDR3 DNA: TGTGCCCGCGGGACAGGGTATACCAACGTCCTGACTTTC

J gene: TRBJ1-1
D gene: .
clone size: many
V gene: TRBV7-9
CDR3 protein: CASRVGENTEAFF
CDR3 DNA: TGTGCCAGCAGAGTGGGGGAGAACACTGAAGCTTTCTTT

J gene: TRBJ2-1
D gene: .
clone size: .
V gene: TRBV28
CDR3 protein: CASSFVLTGWPGHFDEQFF
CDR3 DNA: TGTGCCAGCAGTTTTGTGCTAACCGGGTGGCCGGGGCATTTTGATGAGCAGTTCTTC

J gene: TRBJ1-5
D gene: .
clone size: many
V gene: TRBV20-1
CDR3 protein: CSASPPGKPQHF
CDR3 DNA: TGCAGTGCTAGTCCACCTGGGAAGCCCCAGCATTTT

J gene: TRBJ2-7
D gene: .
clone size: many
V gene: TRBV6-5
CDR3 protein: CASSYSMSSPYEQYF
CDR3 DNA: TGTGCCAGCAGTTACTCGATGTCCAGTCCCTACGAGCAGTACTTC

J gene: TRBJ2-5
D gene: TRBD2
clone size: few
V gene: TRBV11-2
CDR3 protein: CASSLEPFQNSGGQTQYF
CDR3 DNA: TGTGCCAGCAGCTTAGAACCTTTCCAGAATAGCGGGGGACAGACCCAGTACTTC

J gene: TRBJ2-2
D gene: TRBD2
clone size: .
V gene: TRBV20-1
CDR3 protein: CSARTAGGPGELFF
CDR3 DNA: TGCAGTGCTAGAACAGCGGGGGGGCCCGGGGAGCTGTTTTTT

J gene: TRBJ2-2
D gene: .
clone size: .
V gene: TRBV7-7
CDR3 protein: CASSLALADTGELFF
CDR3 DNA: TGTGCTAGCAGCTTAGCATTAGCGGACACCGGGGAGCTGTTTTTT

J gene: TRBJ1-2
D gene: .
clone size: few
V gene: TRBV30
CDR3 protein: CAWSVKRGNYGYTF
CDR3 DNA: TGTGCCTGGAGTGTTAAAAGGGGGAACTATGGCTACACCTTC

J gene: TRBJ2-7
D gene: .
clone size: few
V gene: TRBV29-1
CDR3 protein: CSVDKDGSSYEQYF
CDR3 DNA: TGCAGCGTCGATAAGGACGGGAGCTCCTACGAGCAGTACTTC

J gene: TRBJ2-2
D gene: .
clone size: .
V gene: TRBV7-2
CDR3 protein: CASSLGVGAGTGELFF
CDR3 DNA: TGTGCCAGCAGCTTAGGGGTGGGGGCAGGCACCGGGGAGCTGTTTTTT

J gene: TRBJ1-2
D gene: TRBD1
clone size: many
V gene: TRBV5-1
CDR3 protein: CASSVGQDSTYGYTF
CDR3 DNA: TGCGCCAGCAGCGTAGGACAGGATAGCACCTATGGCTACACCTTC

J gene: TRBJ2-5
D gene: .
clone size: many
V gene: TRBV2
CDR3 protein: CASSVEGQTQYF
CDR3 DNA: TGTGCCAGCAGTGTGGAGGGGCAGACCCAGTACTTC

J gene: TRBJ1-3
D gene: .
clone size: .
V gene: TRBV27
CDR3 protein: CARRTRQVSGNTIYF
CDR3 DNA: TGTGCCAGAAGAACCAGACAGGTCTCTGGAAACACCATATATTTT

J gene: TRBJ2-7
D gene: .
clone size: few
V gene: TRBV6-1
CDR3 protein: CASTGPQTSYEQYF
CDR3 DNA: TGTGCCAGCACGGGACCGCAGACCTCCTACGAGCAGTACTTC

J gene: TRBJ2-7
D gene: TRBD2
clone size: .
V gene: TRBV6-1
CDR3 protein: CASSGLAVPYEQYF
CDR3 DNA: TGTGCCAGCAGTGGACTAGCGGTCCCCTACGAGCAGTACTTC

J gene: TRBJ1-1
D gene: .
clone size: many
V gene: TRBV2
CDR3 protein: CASYARALNTEAFF
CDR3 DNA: TGTGCCAGCTATGCCAGGGCATTGAACACTGAAGCTTTCTTT

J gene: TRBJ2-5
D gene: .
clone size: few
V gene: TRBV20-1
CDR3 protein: CSASRLGTKETQYF
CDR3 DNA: TGCAGTGCTAGTCGACTGGGTACCAAAGAGACCCAGTACTTC

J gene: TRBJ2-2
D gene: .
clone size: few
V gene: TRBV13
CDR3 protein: CASSPHPGELFF
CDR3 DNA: TGTGCCAGCAGCCCCCACCCCGGGGAGCTGTTTTTT

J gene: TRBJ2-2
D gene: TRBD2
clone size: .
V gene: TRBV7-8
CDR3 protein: CASSFAGTSDTGELFF
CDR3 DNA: TGTGCCAGCAGCTTTGCGGGGACTAGCGACACCGGGGAGCTGTTTTTT

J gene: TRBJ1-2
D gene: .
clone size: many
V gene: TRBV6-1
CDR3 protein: CASASIVRGYTF
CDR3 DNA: TGTGCCAGCGCATCCATCGTTCGGGGCTACACCTTC

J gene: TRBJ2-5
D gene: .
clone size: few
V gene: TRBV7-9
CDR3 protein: CASSNSGTTSPYF
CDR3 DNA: TGTGCCAGCAGCAATTCCGGGACGACTTCCCCGTACTTC

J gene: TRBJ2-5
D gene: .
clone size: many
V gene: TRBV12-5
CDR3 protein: CASGFGLQETQYF
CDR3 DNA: TGTGCTAGTGGTTTTGGTCTCCAAGAGACCCAGTACTTC

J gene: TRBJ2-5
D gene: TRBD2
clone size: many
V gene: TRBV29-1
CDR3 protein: CSVVGGYADDQETQYF
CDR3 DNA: TGCAGCGTTGTGGGAGGGTACGCCGACGATCAAGAGACCCAGTACTTC

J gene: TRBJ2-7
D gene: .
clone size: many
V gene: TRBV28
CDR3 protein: CASSFVTGAYEQYF
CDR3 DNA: TGTGCCAGCAGTTTTGTGACAGGAGCCTACGAGCAGTACTTC

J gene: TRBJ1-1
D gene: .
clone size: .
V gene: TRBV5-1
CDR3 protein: CASSLVALRKDTEAFF
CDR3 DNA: TGCGCCAGCAGCTTGGTGGCGCTCCGGAAGGACACTGAAGCTTTCTTT

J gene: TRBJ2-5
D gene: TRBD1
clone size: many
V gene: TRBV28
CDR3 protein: CASSLIRGRIQETQYF
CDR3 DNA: TGTGCCAGCAGTTTAATCAGGGGGAGAATCCAAGAGACCCAGTACTTC

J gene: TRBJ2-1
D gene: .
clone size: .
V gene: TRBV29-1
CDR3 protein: CSVRPYQGQFF
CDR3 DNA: TGCAGCGTTCGACCATACCAGGGGCAGTTCTTC

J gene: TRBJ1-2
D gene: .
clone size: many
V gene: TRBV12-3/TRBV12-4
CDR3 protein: CASTPSGNYGYTF
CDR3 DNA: TGTGCCAGCACCCCCAGCGGAAACTATGGCTACACCTTC

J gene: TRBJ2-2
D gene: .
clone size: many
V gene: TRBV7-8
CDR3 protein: CASSLFLANTGELFF
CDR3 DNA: TGTGCCAGCAGCTTATTCCTCGCGAACACCGGGGAGCTGTTTTTT

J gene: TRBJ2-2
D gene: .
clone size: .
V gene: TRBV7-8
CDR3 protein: CASTPTRLRTGELFF
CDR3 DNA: TGTGCCAGCACACCGACAAGACTCAGGACCGGGGAGCTGTTTTTT

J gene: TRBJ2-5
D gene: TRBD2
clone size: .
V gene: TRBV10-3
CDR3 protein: CAINPGREETQYF
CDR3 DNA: TGTGCCATCAACCCGGGGAGGGAGGAGACCCAGTACTTC

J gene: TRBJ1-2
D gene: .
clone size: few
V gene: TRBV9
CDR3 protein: CASSGQVYANYGYTF
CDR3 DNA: TGTGCCAGCAGCGGACAGGTTTATGCTAACTATGGCTACACCTTC